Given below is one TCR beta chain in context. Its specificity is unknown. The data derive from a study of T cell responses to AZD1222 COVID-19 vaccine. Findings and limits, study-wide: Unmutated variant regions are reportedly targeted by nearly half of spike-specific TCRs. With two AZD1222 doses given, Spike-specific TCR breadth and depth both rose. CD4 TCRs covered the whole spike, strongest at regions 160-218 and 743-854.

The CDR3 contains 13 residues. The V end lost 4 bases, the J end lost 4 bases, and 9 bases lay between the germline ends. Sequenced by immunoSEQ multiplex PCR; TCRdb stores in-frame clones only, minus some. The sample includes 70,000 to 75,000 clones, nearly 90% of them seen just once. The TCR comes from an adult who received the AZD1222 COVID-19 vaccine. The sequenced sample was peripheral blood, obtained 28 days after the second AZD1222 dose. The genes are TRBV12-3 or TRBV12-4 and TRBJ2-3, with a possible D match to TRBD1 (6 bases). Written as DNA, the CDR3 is TGTGCCAGCAGTTCCGGACAGCCAGATACGCAGTATTTT. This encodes CASSSGQPDTQYF.